Presented here are 4 T cell receptor beta chains from one specimen sequenced in a study of T cell responses to AZD1222 COVID-19 vaccine. Clones were read by immunoSEQ multiplex PCR, and TCRdb kept only the in-frame ones, dropping some. The sample records more than 95,000 clones, roughly nine tenths being singletons. The source material was peripheral blood, sampled 28 days after the second dose of the MenACWY control vaccine. These receptors all come from an adult who received the MenACWY meningococcal vaccine as a control.

The rearrangement joins TRBV14 to TRBJ2-2; D is uncertain. Germline V gene lookup returns CDR1 SGHDN and CDR2 FVKESK. The CDR3 is 12 residues long. The ends were cut back, 7 bases at V and 6 bases at J, with 9 bases in the middle. This chain's CDR3 is CASKIGAGELFF. Here the CDR3 DNA reads TGTGCCAGCAAAATAGGAGCCGGGGAGCTGTTTTTT. Full variable domain (missing parts from reference TRBV14 and TRBJ2-2): EAGVTQFPSHSVIEKGQTVTLRCDPISGHDNLYWYRRVMGKEIKFLLHFVKESKQDESGMPNNRFLAERTGGTYSTLKVQPAELEDSGVYFCASKIGAGELFFGEGSRLTVL.

This chain uses TRBV25-1 with TRBJ1-5; 9 bases match TRBD1. This CDR3 spans 13 amino acids. The V and J ends lost 7 bases and 7 bases, in that order; junction bases with no gene match: 5. Germline V lookup: CDR1 MGHDK, CDR2 SYGVNS. The CDR3 is CASKGQGHQPQHF. CDR3 coding DNA: TGTGCCAGCAAGGGACAGGGACACCAGCCCCAGCATTTT.

The chain links TRBV11-2 to TRBJ2-5, with 9 nucleotides matching TRBD1. The CDR3 spans 14 residues. V lost 5 bases and J lost 5; bases outside the gene matches: 6. Germline assignment: CDR1 SGHAT and CDR2 FQNNGV. CDR3 DNA: TGTGCCAGCAGCCCGGGACAGGGCGAGGAGACCCAGTACTTC. As protein: CASSPGQGEETQYF.

The V call is TRBV2, the J call TRBJ2-3, with 9 positions matching TRBD2. Unmatched junction bases numbered 13, after V lost 6 bases and J lost 0 bases. This CDR3 spans 18 amino acids. Looked up from germline, CDR1 is SNHLY and CDR2 is FYNNEI. CDR3 residues: CASRPLAGAGYSTDTQYF. In DNA form, the CDR3 reads TGTGCCAGCAGACCCTTAGCGGGGGCCGGATATAGCACAGATACGCAGTATTTT.